This section outlines one T cell receptor beta chain sequence together with its context. The antigen remains undetermined. This entry belongs to a study of cytomegalovirus exposure and HLA in healthy donors. Study in general: Out of approximately 170 million T cells, an earlier analysis found fewer than 140 million unique TCR beta sequences in total. Broader study findings: Cytomegalovirus status was reportedly diagnosed by the classifier with high specificity and sensitivity. TRBV6-2, TRBV6-3 and other indistinguishable V segments were excluded.

The CDR3 covers 16 residues. V shed 2 bases, J shed 6 bases, and the junction held 9 bases outside the gene matches. The V gene's germline CDR1 is LNHDA and CDR2 SQIVND (reference sequence). Amplification used 60 Vbeta primers and 13 Jbeta primers. Profiled with immunoSEQ multiplex PCR; TCRdb holds only in-frame clones, not every one. The data contain about 62,000 clones, roughly 75% of them seen just once; the ten biggest clones take up roughly 5.7%. V gene TRBV19 combines with J gene TRBJ1-1; 10 nucleotides agree with TRBD1. This sequence was found in a woman in her twenties or thirties in good health and CMV-seronegative. The sequencing input was PBMCs. Here the CDR3 DNA reads TGTGCCAGTAGTATATCCGGGACAGGGGCGTCTCCTGAAGCTTTCTTT. Its protein product is CASSISGTGASPEAFF.